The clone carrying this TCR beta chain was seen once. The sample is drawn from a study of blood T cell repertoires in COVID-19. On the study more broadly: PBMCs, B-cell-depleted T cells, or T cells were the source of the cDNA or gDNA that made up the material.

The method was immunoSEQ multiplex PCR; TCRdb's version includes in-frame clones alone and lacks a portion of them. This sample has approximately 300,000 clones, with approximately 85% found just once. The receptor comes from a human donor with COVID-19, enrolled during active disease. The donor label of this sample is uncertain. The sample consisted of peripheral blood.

CDR3 nucleotides: TGTGCCAGCAGCTTGGGGACAGGGGCTAACTATGGCTACACCTTC. Translation: CASSLGTGANYGYTF. The V call is TRBV5-4, the J call TRBJ1-2, with 9 positions matching TRBD1. The junction had 0 bases not matched to a gene; V was cut back by 0 bases and J by 0 bases. From germline, CDR1 is SGHNT and CDR2 YYREEE (reference sequence). CDR3 length equals 15 residues.